The 32 T cell receptor beta chains listed next were all sequenced from one sample in a study of blood T cell repertoires in COVID-19. Assay used: immunoSEQ multiplex PCR; TCRdb lists only in-frame clones, some missing. The sample has under 200,000 clones; around 83% are singletons. Material for sequencing was peripheral blood. These receptors were taken from a woman between 50 and 59 years old with COVID-19, enrolled during active disease.

The chain combines TRBV27 with TRBJ1-5; D remains ambiguous. V was cut by 1 base and J by 5 bases, with 6 bases left in between. Germline lookup yields CDR1 MNHEY and CDR2 SMNVEV (reference sequence). The CDR3 is made up of 13 amino acids. This chain's CDR3 is CASSLWRDQPQHF. CDR3 coding DNA: TGTGCCAGCAGTTTATGGAGGGATCAGCCCCAGCATTTT.

This clone was counted a single time. V and J are TRBV13 and TRBJ1-6; 10 positions agree with TRBD1. The CDR3 extends over 16 amino acids. Looked up from germline, CDR1 is PRHDT and CDR2 is FYEKMQ (reference sequence). J gave up 1 base and V 5 bases, and 2 bases lay outside the gene matches. The CDR3 DNA follows: TGTGCCAGCAGCCCGGACAGGGGGTCCTATAATTCACCCCTCCACTTT. Translated: CASSPDRGSYNSPLHF.

V gene TRBV4-1 combines with J gene TRBJ2-7; 7 positions match TRBD1. CDR3 length: 14 residues. The V gene's germline CDR1 is MGHRA and CDR2 YSYEKL. J gave up 2 bases and V 4 bases, and 5 bases lay outside the gene matches. The CDR3 loop is CASSRSTGTYEQYF. In nucleotides, the CDR3 is TGCGCCAGCAGCCGTTCGACAGGGACCTACGAGCAGTACTTC.

The chain couples TRBV19 to TRBJ1-2; TRBD1 might be the D (6 bases). Germline lookup yields CDR1 LNHDA and CDR2 SQIVND (reference sequence). V shed 7 bases and J shed 12 bases, with 24 bases lying between them. This CDR3 region has 14 residues. The CDR3 loop reads CASTPGTQLVADTF. The CDR3 DNA sequence: TGTGCCAGTACCCCCGGGACACAGCTCGTTGCAGACACCTTC.

The chain links TRBV10-2 to TRBJ1-1, with D uncertain. The CDR3 length is 13 residues. In germline, CDR1 is WSHSY, CDR2 SAAADI. Trimming cost V 6 bases and J 1 base, with 9 bases left between them. The CDR3, as DNA: TGCGCCAGCAGCTCCCCGGGGAACACTGAAGCTTTCTTT. Its translation is CASSSPGNTEAFF.

The J gene is TRBJ1-5, the V gene TRBV6-6, with 9 positions matching TRBD1. Germline V gene data show CDR1 as MNHNY and CDR2 as SVGAGI (reference sequence). Trimming removed 2 bases from V and 4 bases from J; junction bases left unmatched: 3. The CDR3 loop spans 15 amino acids. In DNA, the CDR3 is TGTGCCAGCAGTTACGAAGGGACAGGGAATCAGCCCCAGCATTTT. This codes for CASSYEGTGNQPQHF.

The V gene is TRBV30, the J gene TRBJ1-1; D is uncertain. Trimming pared 2 bases from V and 1 base from J, leaving 8 bases between. Germline CDR1 GTSNPN, CDR2 SVGIG (reference sequence). There are 13 residues in the CDR3. The DNA for the CDR3 is TGTGCCTGGAGTAAATCTTCGAACACTGAAGCTTTCTTT. It yields the protein CAWSKSSNTEAFF.

V is TRBV7-2 and J is TRBJ1-1; D unclear. CDR3 size: 13 residues. Trimming took 1 base from V and 1 from J, leaving 4 bases between them. Germline CDR1 is SGHTA and CDR2 is FQGNSA. The CDR3 sequence is CASSLGANTEAFF. The CDR3 DNA sequence: TGTGCCAGCAGCTTAGGGGCGAACACTGAAGCTTTCTTT.

The gene calls are TRBV4-1 and TRBJ2-5; TRBD2 matches 7 bases. The CDR3 totals 16 residues. The J segment lost 0 bases and the V segment lost 0 bases, leaving 4 bases of the junction unmatched. The germline V gene encodes CDR1 MGHRA and CDR2 YSYEKL. The CDR3 DNA follows: TGCGCCAGCAGCCAAGAGGGGGGGTGGGACCAAGAGACCCAGTACTTC. It yields the protein CASSQEGGWDQETQYF.

The V call is TRBV7-2, the J call TRBJ1-1; 8 bases map to TRBD1. Germline assignment: CDR1 SGHTA and CDR2 FQGNSA. The junction had 7 bases not matched to a gene; V was cut back by 5 bases and J by 5 bases. CDR3 length: 14 residues. The CDR3 nucleotides read TGTGCCAGCAGCCCACAGGGGGTGGGAACTGAAGCTTTCTTT. The encoded protein is CASSPQGVGTEAFF.

The V and J genes are TRBV4-1 and TRBJ2-3, with 12 bases fitting TRBD2. Germline-derived CDR1 and CDR2 are MGHRA and YSYEKL. V shed 4 bases, J shed 6 bases, and the junction held 11 bases outside the gene matches. The CDR3 length is 17 residues. DNA for the CDR3: TGCGCCAGCAGCCCGGGGCTAGCGGGGGGGCGACCCGATACGCAGTATTTT. The encoded protein is CASSPGLAGGRPDTQYF.

J is TRBJ1-4 and V is TRBV7-9, with TRBD1 matching 10 bases. V was pared by 5 bases and J by 8 bases, with 8 bases of the junction left unmatched. Germline V gene sequence: CDR1 SEHNR, CDR2 FQNEAQ (reference sequence). The CDR3 sequence is 15 residues long. The CDR3: CASSKGTGVGEKLFF. CDR3 nucleotide sequence: TGTGCCAGCAGCAAGGGGACAGGGGTGGGAGAAAAACTGTTTTTT.

The V gene is TRBV27, the J gene TRBJ1-3; D unclear. CDR1 and CDR2 from the germline V gene are MNHEY and SMNVEV (reference sequence). The CDR3 totals 14 residues. V was cut by 9 bases and J by 0 bases, with 12 bases left in between. The CDR3 DNA follows: TGTGCCAGTAGTAGAGGAAGCTCTGGAAACACCATATATTTT. It translates to CASSRGSSGNTIYF.

This rearrangement joins TRBV28 to TRBJ1-3; no definite D call. V dropped 6 bases and J dropped 4 bases, with 13 bases sitting between them. CDR1 and CDR2 from the germline V gene are MDHEN and SYDVKM. The CDR3 length is 14 residues. The CDR3 DNA sequence: TGTGCCAGCAGCCTGGACGGGAGGGGAAACACCATATATTTT. It yields the protein CASSLDGRGNTIYF.

This rearrangement joins TRBV28 to TRBJ1-3, with 7 bases matching TRBD1. Germline trimming cut 6 bases from V and 4 bases from J; bases unmatched to any gene: 9. The CDR3 runs 15 residues. Germline V lookup: CDR1 MDHEN, CDR2 SYDVKM. The DNA of the CDR3 is TGTGCCAGCAGCCAACAGGGGATTGACGGAAACACCATATATTTT. It yields the protein CASSQQGIDGNTIYF.

V and J are TRBV2 and TRBJ2-7, with 9 nucleotides matching TRBD1. From germline, CDR1 is SNHLY and CDR2 FYNNEI. V was clipped by 4 bases and J by 6 bases; unmatched bases: 4. CDR3 length: 13 amino acids. The CDR3 region has the DNA TGTGCCAGCAGTGCAACAGGGGGCCTCGAGCAGTACTTC. Protein: CASSATGGLEQYF.

This chain uses TRBV4-1 with TRBJ1-1; maybe TRBD1 (6 bases). CDR3 length: 13 residues. Trimming stripped 4 bases from V and 11 bases from J, with 17 bases between. The germline V gene has CDR1 MGHRA and CDR2 YSYEKL. CDR3: CASSPQSNRDAFF. CDR3 coding DNA: TGCGCCAGCAGCCCACAATCAAACAGGGACGCTTTCTTT.

The rearrangement links TRBV23-1 to TRBJ1-2; the D gene is possibly TRBD1 (5 bases). TRBV23-1 is filed as an ORF, its function uncertain. Trimming shortened V by 4 bases and J by 6 bases, and 15 bases separated the two germline ends. The CDR3 runs to 14 residues. The CDR3 here is CASSRGGNPHGYTF. The CDR3 DNA is TGCGCCAGCAGTCGGGGGGGAAATCCTCATGGCTACACCTTC.

This rearrangement joins TRBV3-1 (or the pseudogene TRBV3-2) to TRBJ1-1; D ambiguous. The CDR3 is 15 residues long. V was cut by 3 bases and J by 5 bases, with 16 bases left in between. In germline, CDR1 is LGHDT, CDR2 YNNKEL (reference sequence). The CDR3 nucleotides read TGTGCCAGCAGCCATAAAGGTCTCGGGTCGACTGAAGCTTTCTTT. It specifies CASSHKGLGSTEAFF.

The V gene is TRBV2, the J gene TRBJ2-5; 14 nucleotides agree with TRBD2. There are 15 residues in the CDR3. Germline V gene lookup returns CDR1 SNHLY and CDR2 FYNNEI. The V and J ends lost 4 bases and 6 bases, in that order; junction bases with no gene match: 4. In DNA, the CDR3 is TGTGCCAGCAGTGGACTAGCGGGGGGGATAAAGACCCAGTACTTC. Translated: CASSGLAGGIKTQYF.

DNA of the CDR3: TGTGCCAGCAGTTCAGACTGGGAGACCCAGTACTTC. This encodes CASSSDWETQYF. The chain has TRBV7-9 and TRBJ2-5; unclear D gene. Deletions cut 6 bases from V and 5 bases from J, with 10 bases between. The CDR3 covers 12 residues. Germline V gene data show CDR1 as SEHNR and CDR2 as FQNEAQ (reference sequence).

The chain joins TRBV7-9 to TRBJ2-7; possibly TRBD1 for D (5 bases). The germline V and J ends were trimmed by 1 base and 7 bases, with 8 bases remaining between them. CDR1 and CDR2 (germline): SEHNR, FQNEAQ (reference sequence). The CDR3 totals 12 residues. The DNA for the CDR3 is TGTGCCAGCAGCTTAGAGGGGAATGAGCAGTACTTC. Its translation: CASSLEGNEQYF.

This chain joins TRBV5-1 and TRBJ2-7; 7 bases are a match to TRBD2. The V and J ends lost 4 bases and 2 bases, in that order; junction bases with no gene match: 9. This CDR3 region has 15 residues. Germline V lookup: CDR1 SGHRS, CDR2 YFSETQ. The CDR3 reads CASSPELAEAYEQYF. CDR3 DNA: TGCGCCAGCAGCCCCGAGCTAGCGGAGGCCTACGAGCAGTACTTC.

This chain uses TRBV6-5 with TRBJ2-7, with D perhaps TRBD1 (7 bases). The V end was cut by 10 bases, the J end by 6 bases, with 25 bases between. CDR3 length equals 15 residues. Looked up from germline, CDR1 is MNHEY and CDR2 is SVGAGI. The CDR3 protein is CATKRGDSSLGEQYF. The CDR3 DNA sequence: TGTGCCACAAAAAGGGGGGACAGCTCCCTTGGCGAGCAGTACTTC.

This clone was recorded a few times. V gene TRBV6-2 or TRBV6-3 combines with J gene TRBJ1-1; the D is unclear. This CDR3 spans 14 amino acids. Germline assignment: CDR1 MNHEY and CDR2 SVGEGT. The V gene lost 6 bases and the J gene lost 0 bases, with 11 bases spanning the gap. CDR3 amino acids: CASSLISVNTEAFF. The DNA of the CDR3 is TGTGCCAGCAGCTTGATCTCAGTGAACACTGAAGCTTTCTTT.

The genes are TRBV1 and TRBJ1-5; the table's D gene call, TRBD1, was not cross checked with the DNA. TRBV1 is a documented pseudogene. The CDR3 loop spans 17 amino acids. The CDR3: CTRTGTDPKGGNQPQHF. CDR3 bases: TGCACCAGAACCGGGACAGACCCGAAAGGCGGCAATCAGCCCCAGCATTTT.

This clone has just a few counts. The V call is TRBV7-9, the J call TRBJ1-1; D not resolved. V was clipped by 5 bases and J by 3 bases, with 10 bases between them. Germline V gene lookup returns CDR1 SEHNR and CDR2 FQNEAQ (reference sequence). This CDR3 region has 13 residues. CDR3 loop: CASSPSRDTEAFF. For the CDR3, the DNA is TGTGCCAGCAGCCCTTCCCGAGACACTGAAGCTTTCTTT.

This clone showed up just a few times. The chain joins TRBV5-4 to TRBJ2-1; 7 positions match TRBD2. CDR1 is SGHNT, CDR2 YYREEE, per germline (reference sequence). This CDR3 has 15 residues. The ends lost 0 bases at V and 8 bases at J; junction bases unmatched: 8. The CDR3 region is CASSLASGHVDEQFF. The DNA for the CDR3 is TGTGCCAGCAGCTTGGCTAGCGGCCATGTCGATGAGCAGTTCTTC.

The chain couples TRBV21-1 to TRBJ1-1; the DNA was not used to check the table's D call, TRBD1. TRBV21-1 has pseudogene status. The CDR3 covers 14 residues. CDR3 loop: CASSAVTGGTEAFF. Here the CDR3 DNA reads TGTGCCAGCAGCGCGGTAACAGGGGGCACTGAAGCTTTCTTT.

This rearrangement joins TRBV25-1 to TRBJ1-6; TRBD1 aligns across 9 bases. J was trimmed by 9 bases and V by 4 bases; bases with no gene match: 13. Looked up from germline, CDR1 is MGHDK and CDR2 is SYGVNS. This CDR3 is built from 17 residues. Written as DNA, the CDR3 is TGTGCCAGCAGTGGAGACTCCGGGACAGGGTTAGTTTCACCCCTCCACTTT. This gives the protein CASSGDSGTGLVSPLHF.

This chain uses TRBV4-2 with TRBJ1-1, with TRBD1 matching 10 bases. The CDR3 totals 16 residues. Germline V CDR1 and CDR2: LGHNA, YNFKEQ. The V segment lost 1 base and the J segment 4 bases; nucleotides outside the gene matches: 6. CDR3 coding DNA: TGTGCCAGCAGCCAAGGACAGGGGGCGATGGGCACTGAAGCTTTCTTT. It specifies CASSQGQGAMGTEAFF.

This clone was seen at least ten times. The chain joins TRBV10-3 to TRBJ1-3, with 8 bases lining up with TRBD1. This CDR3 contains 17 residues. The ends lost 2 bases at V and 3 bases at J; junction bases unmatched: 9. Germline V lookup: CDR1 ENHRY, CDR2 SYGVKD. The CDR3 here is CAISEPGQGAGGNTIYF. Here the CDR3 DNA reads TGTGCCATCAGTGAGCCGGGGCAGGGGGCAGGTGGAAACACCATATATTTT.